Below, 14 T cell receptor beta chains from the same sample are listed, as sequenced in a study of cytomegalovirus exposure and HLA in healthy donors. The PCR used 60 Vbeta and 13 Jbeta primers. The repertoire was sequenced with immunoSEQ multiplex PCR; TCRdb's copy has only in-frame clones and lacks some. Of some 96,000 clones in the sample, approximately 77% were seen once. Sequenced input: PBMCs. The receptors here all came from a female donor in good health and CMV-seronegative.

V and J are TRBV18 and TRBJ1-2; 8 bases line up with TRBD1. V shed 3 bases, J shed 3 bases, and the junction held 3 bases outside the gene matches. This CDR3 is 14 amino acids long. Per germline, CDR1 KGHSH and CDR2 LQKENI. CDR3 loop: CASSPTGVDYGYTF. Here the CDR3 DNA reads TGTGCCAGCTCACCGACAGGGGTCGACTATGGCTACACCTTC.

The chain links TRBV19 to TRBJ2-1, with TRBD2 identical over 9 bases. From germline, CDR1 is LNHDA and CDR2 SQIVND (reference sequence). This CDR3 spans 14 amino acids. The J segment lost 5 bases and the V segment lost 6 bases, leaving 5 bases of the junction unmatched. CDR3 sequence reads: CASRREGGNNEQFF. As DNA, the CDR3 is TGTGCCAGTAGGCGGGAGGGGGGGAACAATGAGCAGTTCTTC.

This clone was picked up one time. This sequence joins TRBV5-6 and TRBJ1-3, with 7 positions matching TRBD1. The CDR3 runs to 15 residues. Per the germline V gene, CDR1 is SGHDT and CDR2 is YYEEEE. V dropped 4 bases and J dropped 4; count of bases not matched to a gene: 8. CDR3 loop: CASSLRGRYGNTIYF. For the CDR3, the DNA is TGTGCCAGCAGCCTGAGGGGGCGTTACGGAAACACCATATATTTT.

A few counts support this clone. The chain has TRBV5-1 and TRBJ2-2; 7 bases are a match to TRBD1. This CDR3 contains 16 residues. From germline, CDR1 is SGHRS and CDR2 YFSETQ. V dropped 0 bases and J dropped 5; count of bases not matched to a gene: 7. The CDR3 nucleotides read TGCGCCAGCAGCTTGGACCGACAGGGCCTGACCGGGGAGCTGTTTTTT. Translating gives CASSLDRQGLTGELFF.

In regard to this clone: The junction departs from the called germline gene at one end, perhaps through a read error. The chain recombines TRBV6-5 with TRBJ1-5; 9 bases are a match to TRBD1. CDR1 is MNHEY and CDR2 is SVGAGI in the germline V gene. The CDR3 is 15 residues long. CDR3 protein: CAGSITGGGNQPQHF. The CDR3 DNA reads TGTGCCGGCAGCATCACAGGGGGCGGGAATCAGCCCCAGCATTTT.

This rearrangement joins TRBV19 to TRBJ1-1, with a possible D match to TRBD1 (5 bases). CDR3 length: 14 amino acids. Trimming took 8 bases from V and 1 from J, leaving 14 bases between them. In germline, CDR1 is LNHDA, CDR2 SQIVND (reference sequence). The CDR3 sequence is CASQPGPENTEAFF. The DNA of the CDR3 is TGTGCCAGTCAGCCAGGGCCTGAGAACACTGAAGCTTTCTTT.

This chain links TRBV4-2 with TRBJ2-2, with D possibly TRBD2 on 5 matching bases. CDR3 length: 16 residues. V lost 0 bases and J lost 6, with 14 bases in between. The germline V gene has CDR1 LGHNA and CDR2 YNFKEQ. CDR3 DNA sequence: TGTGCCAGCAGCCAAGATCTTGTTGGAGGCGCCGGGGAGCTGTTTTTT. It codes for CASSQDLVGGAGELFF.

The V and J genes are TRBV28 and TRBJ2-6, with TRBD1 identical over 7 bases. V lost 5 bases and J lost 2; bases outside the gene matches: 6. Germline V gives CDR1 MDHEN, CDR2 SYDVKM. This CDR3 contains 16 residues. DNA for the CDR3: TGTGCCAGCAGTCGACAGGGTCTAGCTGGGGCCAACGTCCTGACTTTC. Residues: CASSRQGLAGANVLTF.

This chain joins TRBV30 and TRBJ2-2; D gene uncertain. The CDR3 sequence is 13 residues long. Germline loops: CDR1 GTSNPN, CDR2 SVGIG (reference sequence). The V and J ends lost 4 bases and 4 bases respectively, with 10 bases between them. CDR3 DNA: TGTGCCTGGAACGCAGGATTCACCGGGGAGCTGTTTTTT. Translating gives CAWNAGFTGELFF.

The chain links TRBV7-9 to TRBJ1-1; 10 nucleotides line up with TRBD1. The CDR3 loop spans 15 amino acids. The ends lost 8 bases at V and 3 bases at J; junction bases unmatched: 9. The germline V gene encodes CDR1 SEHNR and CDR2 FQNEAQ (reference sequence). The DNA of the CDR3 is TGTGCCAGCGAGACAGGGGGCGCGAAGGACACTGAAGCTTTCTTT. This gives the protein CASETGGAKDTEAFF.

The table lists this clone with a few counts. The chain couples TRBV7-3 to TRBJ1-3, with D tentatively TRBD1 (6 bases). The germline gives CDR1 SGHTA, CDR2 FQGTGA. The CDR3 loop spans 15 amino acids. V dropped 3 bases and J dropped 2 bases, with 11 bases sitting between them. The CDR3 DNA reads as TGTGCCAGCAGCTTCAGGGGTGATCCTGGAAACACCATATATTTT. Its protein is CASSFRGDPGNTIYF.

The chain joins TRBV6-5 to TRBJ1-1; the D gene is possibly TRBD1 (6 bases). V was pared by 0 bases and J by 3 bases, with 11 bases between. Germline V gene lookup returns CDR1 MNHEY and CDR2 SVGAGI. The CDR3 extends over 15 amino acids. The CDR3 loop reads CASSYSDRTHTEAFF. The CDR3 DNA follows: TGTGCCAGCAGTTACTCAGACAGGACTCACACTGAAGCTTTCTTT.

Only a few counts were recorded for this clone. The V call is TRBV18, the J call TRBJ2-5, with a possible D match to TRBD1 (6 bases). Deletions cut 0 bases from V and 8 bases from J, with 19 bases between. Germline CDR1 and CDR2: KGHSH and LQKENI. The CDR3 has 16 residues. CDR3 in amino acids: CASSPPASLLGGTQYF. The CDR3 DNA sequence: TGTGCCAGCTCACCACCGGCCAGTCTTTTAGGGGGAACCCAGTACTTC. The whole variable domain, remainder taken from reference TRBV18 and TRBJ2-5, is NAGVMQNPRHLVRRRGQEARLRCSPMKGHSHVYWYRQLPEEGLKFMVYLQKENIIDESGMPKERFSAEFPKEGPSILRIQQVVRGDSAAYFCASSPPASLLGGTQYFGPGTRLLVL.

This clone has just one count. Relative to the germline gene, one junction end is altered; a read error may explain this. The chain is built from TRBV7-9 and TRBJ2-7, with unresolved D. The V gene's germline CDR1 is SEHNR and CDR2 FQNEAQ (reference sequence). CDR3 length equals 12 residues. CDR3 loop: CSSSFTRYEQYF. For the CDR3, the DNA is TGTTCCAGCAGCTTTACACGCTACGAGCAGTACTTC.